These 27 T cell receptor beta chains were sequenced from one sample in a study of T cells after yellow fever vaccination. TCRdb recomputed calls from the 5' RACE reads with MiXCR, one row per CDR3 protein. Of 95,000 to 150,000 distinct CDR3 sequences in the sample, 8.9% were seen once. The sample consisted of CD8+ T cells sorted from PBMCs, taken on the day of the yellow fever booster vaccination. Every receptor here comes from a man younger than 35 who received the YFV17D yellow fever vaccine.

In this sample, this clonotype turned up many times. The rearrangement joins TRBV7-6 to TRBJ1-3, with 7 bases lining up with TRBD1. V trimming: 3 bases; J trimming: 3 bases; junction bases outside the gene matches: 5. The germline V gene has CDR1 SGHVS and CDR2 FNYEAQ. The CDR3 length is 15 residues. The CDR3 here is CASSLSDRVGNTIYF. The DNA of the CDR3 is TGTGCCAGCAGCTTGAGTGACAGGGTTGGAAACACCATATATTTT. The entire variable domain, with the rest obtained from reference TRBV7-6 and TRBJ1-3, is as follows: GAGVSQSPRYKVTKRGQDVALRCDPISGHVSLYWYRQALGQGPEFLTYFNYEAQQDKSGLPNDRFSAERPEGSISTLTIQRTEQRDSAMYRCASSLSDRVGNTIYFGEGSWLTVV.

The table lists this clonotype with a few counts. The chain recombines TRBV9 with TRBJ1-1; TRBD1 matches at 8 bases. Trimming cost V 4 bases and J 4 bases; bases outside gene matches: 6. Germline-derived CDR1 and CDR2 are SGDLS and YYNGEE. CDR3 length equals 14 residues. In DNA form, the CDR3 reads TGTGCCAGCAGCCCCGGAGGACAGGGCACTGAAGCTTTCTTT. This translates into CASSPGGQGTEAFF. Full variable domain (rest looked up from reference TRBV9 and TRBJ1-1): DSGVTQTPKHLITATGQRVTLRCSPRSGDLSVYWYQQSLDQGLQFLIQYYNGEERAKGNILERFSAQQFPDLHSELNLSSLELGDSALYFCASSPGGQGTEAFFGQGTRLTVV.

This clonotype was seen ten or more times. The chain has TRBV6-1 and TRBJ1-4, with D perhaps TRBD1 (5 bases). Germline CDR1 and CDR2: MNHNS and SASEGT. The length of the CDR3 is 14 residues. The V end was cut by 1 base, the J end by 5 bases, with 8 bases between. Written as DNA, the CDR3 is TGTGCCAGCAGTGAAGGACGGGGGAATGAAAAACTGTTTTTT. It yields the protein CASSEGRGNEKLFF.

The chain links TRBV30 to TRBJ2-7, with unresolved D. Germline CDR1 and CDR2: GTSNPN and SVGIG (reference sequence). Trimming shortened V by 1 base and J by 0 bases, and 7 bases separated the two germline ends. This CDR3 comprises 13 residues. CDR3 bases: TGTGCCTGGAGTGACACCGTCTCCTACGAGCAGTACTTC. It yields the protein CAWSDTVSYEQYF. The whole variable domain, remainder taken from reference TRBV30 and TRBJ2-7, is SQTIHQWPATLVQPVGSPLSLECTVEGTSNPNLYWYRQAAGRGLQLLFYSVGIGQISSEVPQNLSASRPQDRQFILSSKKLLLSDSGFYLCAWSDTVSYEQYFGPGTRLTVT.

V gene TRBV10-3 combines with J gene TRBJ1-1; perhaps TRBD1 as D (5 bases). Trimming pared 10 bases from V and 1 base from J, leaving 16 bases between. This CDR3 contains 14 residues. Germline loops: CDR1 ENHRY, CDR2 SYGVKD. In DNA, the CDR3 is TGTGCCAGCCAGTCGCCAGGGACGAACACTGAAGCTTTCTTT. It encodes CASQSPGTNTEAFF.

The genes are TRBV5-1 and TRBJ2-5; D is possibly TRBD2 (6 bases). The CDR3 consists of 16 residues. CDR1 SGHRS and CDR2 YFSETQ come from the germline V gene. Trimming took 0 bases from V and 1 from J, leaving 13 bases between them. This CDR3 reads CASSLEGGAPQETQYF. In nucleotides, the CDR3 is TGCGCCAGCAGCTTGGAGGGCGGGGCGCCCCAAGAGACCCAGTACTTC.

V gene TRBV7-9 combines with J gene TRBJ2-3; D unclear. The germline V gene encodes CDR1 SEHNR and CDR2 FQNEAQ (reference sequence). The CDR3 sequence is 12 residues long. The V end was cut by 2 bases, the J end by 5 bases, with 5 bases between. As DNA, the CDR3 is TGTGCCAGCAGCTTATTCCAAGATACGCAGTATTTT. Its protein product is CASSLFQDTQYF.

This clonotype came up a few times. The chain joins TRBV10-2 to TRBJ1-1, with D unclear. Germline V CDR1 and CDR2: WSHSY, SAAADI. Trimming removed 7 bases at V and 4 bases at J, with 10 bases between. The CDR3 has 12 residues. In DNA, the CDR3 is TGCGCCAGCATTGGGGATAGCACTGAAGCTTTCTTT. It translates to CASIGDSTEAFF.

The chain has TRBV19 and TRBJ2-1; possibly TRBD1 or TRBD2 for D (5 bases each). Germline CDR1 is LNHDA and CDR2 is SQIVND (reference sequence). Trimming cost V 1 base and J 4 bases, with 14 bases left between them. The CDR3 is 16 residues long. The CDR3 DNA reads TGTGCCAGTAGTATAGTGCAGGGACCGAGATACAATGAGCAGTTCTTC. Its translation: CASSIVQGPRYNEQFF. The full variable domain, in which reference TRBV19 and TRBJ2-1 provide the parts outside the CDR3, is DGGITQSPKYLFRKEGQNVTLSCEQNLNHDAMYWYRQDPGQGLRLIYYSQIVNDFQKGDIAEGYSVSREKKESFPLTVTSAQKNPTAFYLCASSIVQGPRYNEQFFGPGTRLTVL.

This clonotype appeared a few times. The chain uses TRBV13 and TRBJ1-1; 7 nucleotides line up with TRBD1. Germline assignment: CDR1 PRHDT and CDR2 FYEKMQ (reference sequence). The V segment lost 5 bases and the J segment 8 bases; nucleotides outside the gene matches: 11. The CDR3 consists of 14 residues. The CDR3 DNA follows: TGTGCCAGCAGCCAGGGGGGCAGGTCGGGGGAAGCTTTCTTT. Protein product: CASSQGGRSGEAFF.

This clonotype was seen only a few times. This rearrangement joins TRBV5-1 to TRBJ1-1; D gene uncertain. This CDR3 is built from 15 residues. Germline V gene sequence: CDR1 SGHRS, CDR2 YFSETQ. Trimming shortened V by 5 bases and J by 5 bases, and 19 bases separated the two germline ends. CDR3 sequence reads: CASSSVGVKETEAFF. Here the CDR3 DNA reads TGCGCCAGCAGTTCCGTCGGGGTTAAGGAGACTGAAGCTTTCTTT. The entire variable domain, with the rest obtained from reference TRBV5-1 and TRBJ1-1, is as follows: KAGVTQTPRYLIKTRGQQVTLSCSPISGHRSVSWYQQTPGQGLQFLFEYFSETQRNKGNFPGRFSGRQFSNSRSEMNVSTLELGDSALYLCASSSVGVKETEAFFGQGTRLTVV.

Ten or more counts support this clonotype. The rearrangement links TRBV27 to TRBJ1-2; no firm D call. Germline CDR1 MNHEY, CDR2 SMNVEV (reference sequence). The V gene lost 4 bases and the J gene lost 7 bases, with 10 bases spanning the gap. The CDR3 runs 12 residues. The CDR3 sequence is CASSSLPGGYTF. CDR3 bases: TGTGCCAGCAGTTCTCTACCCGGTGGCTACACCTTC.

The chain joins TRBV30 to TRBJ1-2; TRBD1 matches at 9 bases. CDR1 is GTSNPN, CDR2 SVGIG, per germline (reference sequence). The length of the CDR3 is 14 residues. V lost 5 bases, J lost 2 bases, and 6 bases stayed unmatched. In DNA, the CDR3 is TGTGCCTGGTTCCGGGACAGGGTCAACTATGGCTACACCTTC. Protein product: CAWFRDRVNYGYTF.

The table lists this clonotype with many counts. The chain employs TRBV7-9 and TRBJ2-3; D call uncertain. CDR3 size: 11 residues. The V end lost 0 bases, the J end lost 9 bases, and 4 bases lay between the germline ends. Germline V gene sequence: CDR1 SEHNR, CDR2 FQNEAQ (reference sequence). CDR3: CASSLAGTQYF. DNA for the CDR3: TGTGCCAGCAGCTTAGCTGGAACGCAGTATTTT.

The chain couples TRBV7-8 to TRBJ1-1, with no clear D. Trimming pared 7 bases from V and 4 bases from J, leaving 10 bases between. The germline CDR1 and CDR2 sequences are SGHVS and FQNEAQ. This CDR3 is built from 12 residues. CDR3 bases: TGTGCCAGCACCCTAAAGGGCACTGAAGCTTTCTTT. Protein sequence: CASTLKGTEAFF.

This clonotype appeared many times. The genes are TRBV11-2 and TRBJ2-5; D is perhaps TRBD1 (5 bases). Trimming took off 5 bases at V and 2 bases at J, with 12 bases between the two ends. The germline CDR1 and CDR2 sequences are SGHAT and FQNNGV. The CDR3 has 14 residues. Here the CDR3 reads CASSPTALQETQYF. The CDR3 DNA reads as TGTGCCAGCAGCCCGACAGCGCTTCAAGAGACCCAGTACTTC.

This clonotype was detected a few times. The chain carries TRBV5-5 and TRBJ2-1; no firm D call. The V gene lost 7 bases and the J gene lost 5 bases, with 13 bases spanning the gap. There are 13 residues in the CDR3. In germline, CDR1 is SGHKS, CDR2 YYEKEE (reference sequence). CDR3 sequence: CASLPGQHNEQFF. CDR3 coding DNA: TGTGCCAGCCTCCCCGGCCAGCACAATGAGCAGTTCTTC.

The chain couples TRBV5-4 to TRBJ1-1, with D possibly being TRBD1 (5 bases). Germline CDR1 is SGHNT and CDR2 is YYREEE (reference sequence). V lost 4 bases, J lost 1 base, and 14 bases lay in between. The CDR3 runs to 15 residues. The CDR3 DNA reads TGTGCCAGCAGCGCACTTTGGGGGGGGAACACTGAAGCTTTCTTT. Its protein is CASSALWGGNTEAFF.

The table lists this clonotype with many counts. The chain has TRBV30 and TRBJ2-1; 7 bases are a match to TRBD2. The germline V gene encodes CDR1 GTSNPN and CDR2 SVGIG (reference sequence). Trimming at V came to 7 bases and at J to 8 bases, leaving 8 bases not matched to a gene. The CDR3 covers 12 residues. CDR3 DNA sequence: TGTGCCTACACGACTAGCAGGGATGAGCAGTTCTTC. It encodes CAYTTSRDEQFF.

This clonotype was seen only a few times. This chain links TRBV6-5 with TRBJ1-2; D is undetermined. With 0 bases removed from V and 0 bases from J, the gap between germline ends came to 11 bases. The CDR3 runs to 16 residues. Germline lookup yields CDR1 MNHEY and CDR2 SVGAGI. The CDR3 here is CASSYSQQLSNYGYTF. The CDR3 DNA follows: TGTGCCAGCAGTTACTCACAGCAGCTTTCTAACTATGGCTACACCTTC.

This clonotype was detected a few times. The rearrangement uses TRBV12-3 or TRBV12-4 and TRBJ1-2; D call uncertain. Trimming stripped 10 bases from V and 2 bases from J, with 20 bases between. This CDR3 spans 15 amino acids. The CDR3 sequence: CAIRGLRPGNYGYTF. The CDR3, as DNA: TGTGCCATCCGGGGTTTGAGGCCTGGGAACTATGGCTACACCTTC.

This clonotype has more than one count but fewer than ten. The chain is built from TRBV4-1 and TRBJ1-2, with D perhaps TRBD1 (5 bases). V dropped 1 base and J dropped 4 bases, with 13 bases sitting between them. This CDR3 has 15 amino acids. CDR1 MGHRA and CDR2 YSYEKL come from the germline V gene. The CDR3 DNA sequence: TGCGCCAGCAGCCAAGGCGTAGGGGCTCTCTATGGCTACACCTTC. As protein: CASSQGVGALYGYTF.

The sample holds many counts of this clonotype. The V and J genes are TRBV6-4 and TRBJ2-3, with TRBD1 matching 10 bases. CDR1 MRHNA and CDR2 SNTAGT come from the germline V gene. V trimming: 3 bases; J trimming: 1 base; junction bases outside the gene matches: 1. There are 15 residues in the CDR3. As DNA, the CDR3 is TGTGCCAGCAGTGAGGGGACAGGGGGCACAGATACGCAGTATTTT. This codes for CASSEGTGGTDTQYF.

This clonotype turned up a few times. V usage is TRBV7-2 and J usage is TRBJ2-3, with 12 bases lining up with TRBD2. The trim removed 1 base at V and 5 bases at J, leaving 13 bases unmatched. Germline V lookup: CDR1 SGHTA, CDR2 FQGNSA. CDR3 length: 19 amino acids. The CDR3: CASSLVVGASGGEGDTQYF. CDR3 nucleotides: TGTGCCAGCAGCTTAGTAGTGGGCGCTAGCGGGGGGGAGGGAGATACGCAGTATTTT.

The rearrangement links TRBV25-1 to TRBJ2-5; perhaps TRBD1 as D (7 bases). Germline V CDR1 and CDR2: MGHDK, SYGVNS. The CDR3 contains 13 residues. The V gene lost 4 bases and the J gene lost 7 bases, with 13 bases spanning the gap. The CDR3 region has the DNA TGTGCCAGCAGTGCAAACCAGGGGGGGACCCAGTACTTC. Amino acids: CASSANQGGTQYF.

This clonotype was seen many times. J is TRBJ2-1 and V is TRBV6-6; D not resolved. This CDR3 spans 15 amino acids. The germline CDR1 and CDR2 sequences are MNHNY and SVGAGI (reference sequence). The V and J ends lost 7 bases and 8 bases respectively, with 21 bases between them. DNA of the CDR3: TGTGCCAGCACCCCAACGGACGTTGAGCTTGATGAGCAGTTCTTC. Protein: CASTPTDVELDEQFF.

This clonotype showed up just a few times. The rearrangement links TRBV4-1 to TRBJ2-3, with TRBD1 as a possible D gene (6 bases). V lost 7 bases and J 7 bases, leaving 18 bases between the germline ends. There are 14 residues in the CDR3. Germline CDR1 and CDR2: MGHRA and YSYEKL. The CDR3 DNA follows: TGCGCCAGCAACCCAGGGGTGTGGGGAAATACGCAGTATTTT. Its protein product is CASNPGVWGNTQYF.